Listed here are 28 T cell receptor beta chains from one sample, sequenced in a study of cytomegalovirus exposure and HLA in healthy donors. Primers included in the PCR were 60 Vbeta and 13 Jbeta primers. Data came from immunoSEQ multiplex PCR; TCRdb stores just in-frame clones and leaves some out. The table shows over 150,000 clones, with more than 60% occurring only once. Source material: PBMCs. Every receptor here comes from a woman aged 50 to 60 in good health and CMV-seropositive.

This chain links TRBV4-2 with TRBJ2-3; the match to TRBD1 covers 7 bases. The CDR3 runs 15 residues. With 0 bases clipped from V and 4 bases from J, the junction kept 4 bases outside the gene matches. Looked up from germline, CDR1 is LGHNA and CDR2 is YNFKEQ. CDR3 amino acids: CASSQERGQADTQYF. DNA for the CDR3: TGTGCCAGCAGCCAAGAGAGGGGGCAAGCAGATACGCAGTATTTT.

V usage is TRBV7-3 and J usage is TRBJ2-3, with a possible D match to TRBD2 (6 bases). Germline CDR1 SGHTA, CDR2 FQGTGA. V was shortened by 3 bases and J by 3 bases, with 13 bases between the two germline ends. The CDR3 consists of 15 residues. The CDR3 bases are TGTGCCAGCAGCTTGGACGGGAGAGGTACAGATACGCAGTATTTT. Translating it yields CASSLDGRGTDTQYF.

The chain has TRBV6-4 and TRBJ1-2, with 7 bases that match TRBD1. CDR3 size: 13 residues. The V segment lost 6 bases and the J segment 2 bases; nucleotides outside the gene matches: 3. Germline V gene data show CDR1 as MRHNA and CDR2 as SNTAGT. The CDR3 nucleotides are TGTGCCAGCAGCGAGACAGGGAACTATGGCTACACCTTC. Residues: CASSETGNYGYTF.

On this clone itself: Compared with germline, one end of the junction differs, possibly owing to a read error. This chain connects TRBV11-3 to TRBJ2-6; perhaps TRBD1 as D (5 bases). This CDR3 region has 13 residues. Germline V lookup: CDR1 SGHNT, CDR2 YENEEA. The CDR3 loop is CASSSSGANGLTF. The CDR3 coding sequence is TGTGCCAGCAGCAGCTCTGGGGCCAACGGCCTGACTTTC.

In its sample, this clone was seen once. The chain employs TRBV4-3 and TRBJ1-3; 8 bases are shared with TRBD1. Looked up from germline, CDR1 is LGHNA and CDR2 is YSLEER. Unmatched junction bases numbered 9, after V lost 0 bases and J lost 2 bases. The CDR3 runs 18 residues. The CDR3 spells CASSQDLASDRAGNTIYF. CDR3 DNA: TGCGCCAGCAGCCAAGACCTCGCCTCGGACAGGGCTGGAAACACCATATATTTT.

The CDR3 is CASRMSTGSDSPLHF. CDR3 DNA: TGTGCCAGCAGAATGTCCACAGGGTCGGATTCACCCCTCCACTTT. The gene calls are TRBV27 and TRBJ1-6, with D possibly matching TRBD1 (6 bases). Germline V gene sequence: CDR1 MNHEY, CDR2 SMNVEV (reference sequence). The CDR3 sequence is 15 residues long. V was trimmed by 6 bases and J by 8 bases, leaving 17 bases between them.

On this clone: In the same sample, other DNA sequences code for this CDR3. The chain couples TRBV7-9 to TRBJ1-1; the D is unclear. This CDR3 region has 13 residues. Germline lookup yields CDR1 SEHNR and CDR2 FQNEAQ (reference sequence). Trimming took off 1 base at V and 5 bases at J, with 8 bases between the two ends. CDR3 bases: TGTGCCAGCAGCTTAGAAGGAGGTACTGAAGCTTTCTTT. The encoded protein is CASSLEGGTEAFF. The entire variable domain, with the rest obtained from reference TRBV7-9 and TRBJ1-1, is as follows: DTGVSQNPRHKITKRGQNVTFRCDPISEHNRLYWYRQTLGQGPEFLTYFQNEAQLEKSRLLSDRFSAERPKGSFSTLEIQRTEQGDSAMYLCASSLEGGTEAFFGQGTRLTVV.

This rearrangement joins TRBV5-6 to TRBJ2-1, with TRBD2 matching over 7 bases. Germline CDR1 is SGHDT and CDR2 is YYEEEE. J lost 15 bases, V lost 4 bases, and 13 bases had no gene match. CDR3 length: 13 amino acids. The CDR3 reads CASSIASGSNLFF. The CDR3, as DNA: TGTGCCAGCAGCATCGCTAGCGGTTCTAACCTGTTCTTC.

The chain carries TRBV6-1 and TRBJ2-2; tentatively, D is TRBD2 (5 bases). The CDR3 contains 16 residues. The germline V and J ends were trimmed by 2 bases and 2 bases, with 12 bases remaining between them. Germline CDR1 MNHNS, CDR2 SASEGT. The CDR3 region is CASSELPGINTGELFF. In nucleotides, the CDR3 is TGTGCCAGCAGTGAATTGCCGGGGATAAACACCGGGGAGCTGTTTTTT.

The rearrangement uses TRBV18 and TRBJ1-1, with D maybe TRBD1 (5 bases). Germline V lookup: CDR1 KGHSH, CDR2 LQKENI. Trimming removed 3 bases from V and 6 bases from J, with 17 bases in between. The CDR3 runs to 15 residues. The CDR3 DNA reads TGTGCCAGCTCACCCCCGGGGGGGGTGATCGCTGAAGCTTTCTTT. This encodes CASSPPGGVIAEAFF.

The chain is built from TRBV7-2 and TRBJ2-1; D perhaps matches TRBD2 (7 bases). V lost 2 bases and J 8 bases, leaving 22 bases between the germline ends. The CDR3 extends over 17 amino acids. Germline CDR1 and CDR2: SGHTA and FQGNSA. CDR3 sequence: CASSLRGSGLAVYEQFF. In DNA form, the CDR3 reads TGTGCCAGCAGCTTAAGGGGGTCCGGGCTAGCGGTCTATGAGCAGTTCTTC.

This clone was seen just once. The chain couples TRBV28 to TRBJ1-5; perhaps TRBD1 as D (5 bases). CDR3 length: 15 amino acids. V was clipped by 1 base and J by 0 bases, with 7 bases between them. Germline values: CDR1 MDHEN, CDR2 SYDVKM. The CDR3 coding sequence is TGTGCCAGCAGTTTATACAGGCCTAGCAATCAGCCCCAGCATTTT. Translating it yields CASSLYRPSNQPQHF.

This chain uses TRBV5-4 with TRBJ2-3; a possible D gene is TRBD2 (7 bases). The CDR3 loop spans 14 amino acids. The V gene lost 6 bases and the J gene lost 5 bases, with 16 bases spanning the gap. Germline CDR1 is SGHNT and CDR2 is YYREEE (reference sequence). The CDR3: CASIERGGRDTQYF. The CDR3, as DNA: TGTGCCAGCATCGAGAGGGGGGGCAGAGATACGCAGTATTTT.

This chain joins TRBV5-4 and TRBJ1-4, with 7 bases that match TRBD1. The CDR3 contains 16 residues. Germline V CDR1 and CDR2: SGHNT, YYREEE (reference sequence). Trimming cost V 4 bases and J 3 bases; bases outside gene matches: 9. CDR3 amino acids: CASSLSSTGPNEKLFF. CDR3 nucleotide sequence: TGTGCCAGCAGCCTATCCTCGACAGGGCCTAATGAAAAACTGTTTTTT.

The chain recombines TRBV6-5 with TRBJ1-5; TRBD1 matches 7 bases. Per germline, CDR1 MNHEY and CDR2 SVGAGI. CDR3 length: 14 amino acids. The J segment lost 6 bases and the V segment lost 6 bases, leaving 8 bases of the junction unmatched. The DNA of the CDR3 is TGTGCCAGCAGCCCAGACAGGGTTCGTCAGCCCCAGCATTTT. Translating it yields CASSPDRVRQPQHF.

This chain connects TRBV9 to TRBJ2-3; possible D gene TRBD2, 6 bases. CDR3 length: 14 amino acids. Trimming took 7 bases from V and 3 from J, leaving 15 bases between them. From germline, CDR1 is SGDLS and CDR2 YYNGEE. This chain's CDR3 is CASATGLRTDTQYF. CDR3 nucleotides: TGTGCCAGCGCTACCGGACTACGAACAGATACGCAGTATTTT. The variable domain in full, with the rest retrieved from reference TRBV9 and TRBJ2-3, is DSGVTQTPKHLITATGQRVTLRCSPRSGDLSVYWYQQSLDQGLQFLIQYYNGEERAKGNILERFSAQQFPDLHSELNLSSLELGDSALYFCASATGLRTDTQYFGPGTRLTVL.

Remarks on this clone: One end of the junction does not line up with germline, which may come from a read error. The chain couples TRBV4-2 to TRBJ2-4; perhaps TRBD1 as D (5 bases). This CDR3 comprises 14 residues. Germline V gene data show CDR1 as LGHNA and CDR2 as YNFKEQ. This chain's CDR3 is CASSQLLLDNSQYF. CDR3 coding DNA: TGTGCCAGCAGCCAACTACTCCTGGACAACAGTCAGTACTTC.

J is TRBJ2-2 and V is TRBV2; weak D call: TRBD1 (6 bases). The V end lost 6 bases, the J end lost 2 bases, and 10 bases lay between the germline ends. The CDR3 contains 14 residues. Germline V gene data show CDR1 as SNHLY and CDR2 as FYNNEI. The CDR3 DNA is TGTGCCAGCAGGAGGACAGACAACACCGGGGAGCTGTTTTTT. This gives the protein CASRRTDNTGELFF.

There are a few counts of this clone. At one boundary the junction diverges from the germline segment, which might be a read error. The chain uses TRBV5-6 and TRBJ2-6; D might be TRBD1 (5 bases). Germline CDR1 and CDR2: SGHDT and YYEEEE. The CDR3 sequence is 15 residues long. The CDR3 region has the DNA TGTGCCAGCAGCTCCGGTCACTCTGGGGCCAACGGCCTGACTTTC. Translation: CASSSGHSGANGLTF.

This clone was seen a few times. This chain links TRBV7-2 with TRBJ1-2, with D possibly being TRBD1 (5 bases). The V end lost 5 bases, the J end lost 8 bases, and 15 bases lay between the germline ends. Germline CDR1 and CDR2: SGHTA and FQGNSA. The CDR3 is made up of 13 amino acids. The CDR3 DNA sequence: TGTGCCAGCAGCAAAGTCAGGGTTCAAGGCTACACCTTC. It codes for CASSKVRVQGYTF.

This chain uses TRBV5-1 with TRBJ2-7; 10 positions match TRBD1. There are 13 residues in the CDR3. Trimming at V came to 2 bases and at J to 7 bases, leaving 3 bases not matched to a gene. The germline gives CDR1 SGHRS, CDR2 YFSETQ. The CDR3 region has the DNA TGCGCCAGCAGCTTCGGACAGGGGGGTGAGCAGTACTTC. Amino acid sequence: CASSFGQGGEQYF.

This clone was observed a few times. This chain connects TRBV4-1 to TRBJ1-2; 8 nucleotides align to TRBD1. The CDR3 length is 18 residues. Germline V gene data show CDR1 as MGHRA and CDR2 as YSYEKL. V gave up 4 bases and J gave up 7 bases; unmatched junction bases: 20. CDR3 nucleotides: TGCGCCAGCAGCCCACCGATAAGTCAGGGGGCGCGGTACACTGGCTACACCTTC. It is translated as CASSPPISQGARYTGYTF.

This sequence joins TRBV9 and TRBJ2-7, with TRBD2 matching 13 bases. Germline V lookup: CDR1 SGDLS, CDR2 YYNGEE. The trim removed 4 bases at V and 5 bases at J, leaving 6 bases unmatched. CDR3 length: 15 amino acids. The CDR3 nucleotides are TGTGCCAGCAGCCCATGGACTAGCGGGAGCCACGAGCAGTACTTC. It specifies CASSPWTSGSHEQYF.

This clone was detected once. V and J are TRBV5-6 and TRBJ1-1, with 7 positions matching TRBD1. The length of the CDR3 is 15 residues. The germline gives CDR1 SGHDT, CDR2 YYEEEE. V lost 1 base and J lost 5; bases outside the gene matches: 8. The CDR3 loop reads CASSLWGNRGTEAFF. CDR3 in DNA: TGTGCCAGCAGCTTGTGGGGTAACAGGGGAACTGAAGCTTTCTTT.

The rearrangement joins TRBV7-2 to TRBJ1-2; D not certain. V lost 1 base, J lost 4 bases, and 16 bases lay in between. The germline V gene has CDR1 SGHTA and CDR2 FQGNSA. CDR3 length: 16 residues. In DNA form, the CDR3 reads TGTGCCAGCAGCTTAGGGCTCGTGGTCTCCTCCTATGGCTACACCTTC. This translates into CASSLGLVVSSYGYTF.

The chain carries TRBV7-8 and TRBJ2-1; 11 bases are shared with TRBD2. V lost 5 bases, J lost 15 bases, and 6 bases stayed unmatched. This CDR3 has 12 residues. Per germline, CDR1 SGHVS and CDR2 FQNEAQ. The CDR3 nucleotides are TGTGCCAGCAGCCAATCTAGCGGGGGGACGTTCTTC. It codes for CASSQSSGGTFF. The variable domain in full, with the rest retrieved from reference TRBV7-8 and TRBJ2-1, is GAGVSQSPRYKVAKRGQDVALRCDPISGHVSLFWYQQALGQGPEFLTYFQNEAQLDKSGLPSDRFFAERPEGSVSTLKIQRTQQEDSAVYLCASSQSSGGTFFGPGTRLTVL.

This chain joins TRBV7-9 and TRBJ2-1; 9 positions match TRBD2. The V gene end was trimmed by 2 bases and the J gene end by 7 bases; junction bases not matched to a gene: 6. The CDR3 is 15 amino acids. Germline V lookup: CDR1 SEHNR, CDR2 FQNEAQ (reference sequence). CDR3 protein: CASSLLRGRGNEQFF. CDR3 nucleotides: TGTGCCAGCAGCTTACTACGCGGGAGGGGTAATGAGCAGTTCTTC. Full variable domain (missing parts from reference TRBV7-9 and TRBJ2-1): DTGVSQNPRHKITKRGQNVTFRCDPISEHNRLYWYRQTLGQGPEFLTYFQNEAQLEKSRLLSDRFSAERPKGSFSTLEIQRTEQGDSAMYLCASSLLRGRGNEQFFGPGTRLTVL.

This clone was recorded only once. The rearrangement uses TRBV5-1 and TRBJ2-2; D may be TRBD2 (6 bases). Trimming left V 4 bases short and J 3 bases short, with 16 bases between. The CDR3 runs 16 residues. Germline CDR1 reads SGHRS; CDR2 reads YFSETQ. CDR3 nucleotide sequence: TGCGCCAGCAGCCCGGCCGGGACTTTGGACACCGGGGAGCTGTTTTTT. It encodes CASSPAGTLDTGELFF.